The subject of this entry is one TCR beta chain. Original processing notes: Reference gene primer amplification yielded estimated nucleated cell counts. The table came from immunoSEQ multiplex PCR; TCRdb's copy has only in-frame clones and leaves some out. V, J and clone size were drawn from that table, and D and trimming were deduced from the DNA. The sample lists 98,000 or so clones, 82% occurring once. This record comes from a study of blood T cell repertoires in COVID-19. In the study overall: The United States, Italy and Spain were the sources of the acute and convalescent COVID-19 samples.

Germline assignment: CDR1 LGHNA and CDR2 YSLEER. V was pared by 0 bases and J by 0 bases, with 12 bases between. The CDR3 length is 17 residues. The chain carries TRBV4-3 and TRBJ1-3; no definite D call. The receptor comes from a man between 60 and 70 years old with acute or convalescent COVID-19. The specimen sequenced was peripheral blood. CDR3 loop: CASSQEGRIFSGNTIYF. CDR3 sequence (DNA): TGCGCCAGCAGCCAAGAGGGCAGAATCTTCTCTGGAAACACCATATATTTT.